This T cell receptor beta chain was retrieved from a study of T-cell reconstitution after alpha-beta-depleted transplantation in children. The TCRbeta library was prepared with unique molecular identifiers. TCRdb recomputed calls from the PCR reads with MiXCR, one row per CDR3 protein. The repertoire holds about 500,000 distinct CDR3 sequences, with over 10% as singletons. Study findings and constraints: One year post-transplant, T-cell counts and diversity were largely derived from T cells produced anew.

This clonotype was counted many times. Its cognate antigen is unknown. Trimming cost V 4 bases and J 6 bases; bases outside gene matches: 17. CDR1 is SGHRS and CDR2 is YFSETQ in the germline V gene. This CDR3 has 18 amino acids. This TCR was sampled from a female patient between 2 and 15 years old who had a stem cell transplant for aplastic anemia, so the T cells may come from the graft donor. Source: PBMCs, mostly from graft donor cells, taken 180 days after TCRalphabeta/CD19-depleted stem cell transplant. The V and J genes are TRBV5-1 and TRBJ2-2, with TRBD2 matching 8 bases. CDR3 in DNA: TGCGCCAGCAGCCGGACAGTCAACCCGGGACTAGTGGCCGGGGAGCTGTTTTTT. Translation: CASSRTVNPGLVAGELFF.